Given below is one T cell receptor (beta chain) in context. The antigen is undetermined. A read error is possible here, since a much larger clone lies one base away. TCRdb processed the multiplex PCR reads anew with MiXCR; each CDR3 protein has one entry. The sample has 200,000 or so distinct CDR3 sequences; approximately 33% are singletons. The CDR3 is 17 residues long. From germline, CDR1 is SGHKS and CDR2 YYEKEE (reference sequence). After removal of 5 bases from V and 4 bases from J, the junction contained 17 bases not matched to a gene. The data were taken from a study of breast tumors, draining lymph nodes, adjacent tissues. Broader study findings: Most tumor T cells seemingly derive from lymph node, then expand in tumor.

Breast cancer patients provided tissue from their axillary draining lymph nodes. The receptor was isolated from a female donor with breast cancer. Some clones in this sample may be carry-over from other donors' samples. The chain joins TRBV5-5 to TRBJ1-2; 7 bases match TRBD1. Sequencing was carried out using axillary lymph node tissue. CDR3 coding DNA: TGTGCCAGCAGACATACGACCGCGACAGGGTTTACCTATGGCTACACCTTC. Amino acids: CASRHTTATGFTYGYTF.